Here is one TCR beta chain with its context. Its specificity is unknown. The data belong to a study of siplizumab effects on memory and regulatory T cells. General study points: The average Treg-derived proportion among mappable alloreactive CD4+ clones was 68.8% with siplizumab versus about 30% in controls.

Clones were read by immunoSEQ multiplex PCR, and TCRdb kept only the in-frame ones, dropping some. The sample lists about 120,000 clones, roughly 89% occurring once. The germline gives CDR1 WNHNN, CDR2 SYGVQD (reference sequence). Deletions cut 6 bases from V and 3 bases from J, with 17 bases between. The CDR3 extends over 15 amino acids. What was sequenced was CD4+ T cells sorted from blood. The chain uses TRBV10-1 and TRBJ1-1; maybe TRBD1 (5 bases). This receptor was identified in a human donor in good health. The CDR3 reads CASRRQGRLDTEAFF. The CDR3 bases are TGCGCCAGCAGGAGGCAGGGACGGCTGGACACTGAAGCTTTCTTT.